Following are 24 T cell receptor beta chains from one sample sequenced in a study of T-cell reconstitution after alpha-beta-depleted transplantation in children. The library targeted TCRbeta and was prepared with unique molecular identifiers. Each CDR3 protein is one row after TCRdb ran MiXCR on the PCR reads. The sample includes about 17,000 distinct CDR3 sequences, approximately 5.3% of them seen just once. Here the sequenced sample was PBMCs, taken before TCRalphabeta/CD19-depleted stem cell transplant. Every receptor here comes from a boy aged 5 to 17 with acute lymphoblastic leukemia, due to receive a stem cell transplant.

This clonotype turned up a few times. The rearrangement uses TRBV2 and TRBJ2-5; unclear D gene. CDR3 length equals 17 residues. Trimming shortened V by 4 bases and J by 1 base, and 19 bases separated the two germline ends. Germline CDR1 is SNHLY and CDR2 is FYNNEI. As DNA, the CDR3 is TGTGCCAGCAGTGTAACGGAGACCCGCCCCGGCCAAGAGACCCAGTACTTC. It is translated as CASSVTETRPGQETQYF.

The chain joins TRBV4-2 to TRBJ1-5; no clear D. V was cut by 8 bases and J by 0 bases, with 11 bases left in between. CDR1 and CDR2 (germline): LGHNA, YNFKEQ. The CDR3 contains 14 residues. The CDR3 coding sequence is TGTGCCAGCTCCACCTGGAATAGCAATCAGCCCCAGCATTTT. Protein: CASSTWNSNQPQHF.

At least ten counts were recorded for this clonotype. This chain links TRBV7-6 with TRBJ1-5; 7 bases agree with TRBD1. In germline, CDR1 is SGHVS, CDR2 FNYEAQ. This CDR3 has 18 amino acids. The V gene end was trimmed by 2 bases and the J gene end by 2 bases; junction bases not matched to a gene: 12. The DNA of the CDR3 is TGTGCCAGCAGCTTAATCGGCAAGGGACAGACGCGCAATCAGCCCCAGCATTTT. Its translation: CASSLIGKGQTRNQPQHF.

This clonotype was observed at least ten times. The CDR3 bases are TGTGCCAGCAGTCCTAGCGGGAGACAGTACTTC. Its protein product is CASSPSGRQYF. V usage is TRBV11-2 and J usage is TRBJ2-7; TRBD2 aligns across 10 bases. With 6 bases clipped from V and 10 bases from J, the junction kept 3 bases outside the gene matches. Per germline, CDR1 SGHAT and CDR2 FQNNGV. This CDR3 comprises 11 residues.

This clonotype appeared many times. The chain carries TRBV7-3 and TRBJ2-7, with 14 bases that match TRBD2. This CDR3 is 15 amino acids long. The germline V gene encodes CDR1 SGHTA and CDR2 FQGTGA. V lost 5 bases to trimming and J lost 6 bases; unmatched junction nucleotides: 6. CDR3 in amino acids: CASSEEGLAGAEQYF. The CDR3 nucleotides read TGTGCCAGCAGCGAAGAGGGACTAGCGGGAGCCGAGCAGTACTTC.

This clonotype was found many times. For the CDR3, the DNA is TGCAGTGCTAGGAGCCCTACGCCGGGACAGCCAAGTATTAGCTCCTACGAGCAGTACTTC. Its translation: CSARSPTPGQPSISSYEQYF. J is TRBJ2-7 and V is TRBV20-1; 7 nucleotides align to TRBD1. From germline, CDR1 is DFQATT and CDR2 SNEGSKA (reference sequence). V shed 3 bases and J 0 bases; nucleotides not matched to a gene: 23. CDR3 length: 20 amino acids.

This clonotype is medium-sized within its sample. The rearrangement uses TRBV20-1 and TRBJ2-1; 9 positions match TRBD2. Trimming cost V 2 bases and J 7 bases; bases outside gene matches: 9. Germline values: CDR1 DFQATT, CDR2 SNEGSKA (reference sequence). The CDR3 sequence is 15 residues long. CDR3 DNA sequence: TGCAGTGCTAGAAAGCGGGAGGTCCCATGGAATGAGCAGTTCTTC. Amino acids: CSARKREVPWNEQFF.

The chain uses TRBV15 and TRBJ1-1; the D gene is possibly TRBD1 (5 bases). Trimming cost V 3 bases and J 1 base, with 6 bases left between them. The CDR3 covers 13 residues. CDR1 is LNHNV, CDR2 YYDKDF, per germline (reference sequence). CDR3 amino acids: CATSSQGNTEAFF. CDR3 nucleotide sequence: TGTGCCACCAGCAGTCAGGGGAACACTGAAGCTTTCTTT.

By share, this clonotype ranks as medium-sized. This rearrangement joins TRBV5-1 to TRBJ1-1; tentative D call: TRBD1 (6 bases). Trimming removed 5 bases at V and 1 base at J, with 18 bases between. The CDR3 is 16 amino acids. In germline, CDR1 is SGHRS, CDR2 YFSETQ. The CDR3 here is CASSRGGVRANTEAFF. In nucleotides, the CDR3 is TGCGCCAGCAGTCGGGGGGGCGTCAGGGCGAACACTGAAGCTTTCTTT. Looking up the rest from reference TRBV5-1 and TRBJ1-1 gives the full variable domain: KAGVTQTPRYLIKTRGQQVTLSCSPISGHRSVSWYQQTPGQGLQFLFEYFSETQRNKGNFPGRFSGRQFSNSRSEMNVSTLELGDSALYLCASSRGGVRANTEAFFGQGTRLTVV.

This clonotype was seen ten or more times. The CDR3 protein is CASSEDSKLSYNEQFF. In nucleotides, the CDR3 is TGTGCCAGCAGTGAAGACTCCAAGCTTTCCTACAATGAGCAGTTCTTC. The chain employs TRBV2 and TRBJ2-1; no definite D call. The germline V and J ends were trimmed by 1 base and 1 base, with 11 bases remaining between them. This CDR3 has 16 amino acids. CDR1 and CDR2 from the germline V gene are SNHLY and FYNNEI.

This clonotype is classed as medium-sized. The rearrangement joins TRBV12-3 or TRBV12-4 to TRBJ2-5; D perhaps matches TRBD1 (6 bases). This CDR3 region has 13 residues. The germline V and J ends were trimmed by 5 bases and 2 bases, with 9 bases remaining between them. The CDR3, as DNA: TGTGCCAGCAGTGAACAGGGACAAGAGACCCAGTACTTC. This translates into CASSEQGQETQYF.

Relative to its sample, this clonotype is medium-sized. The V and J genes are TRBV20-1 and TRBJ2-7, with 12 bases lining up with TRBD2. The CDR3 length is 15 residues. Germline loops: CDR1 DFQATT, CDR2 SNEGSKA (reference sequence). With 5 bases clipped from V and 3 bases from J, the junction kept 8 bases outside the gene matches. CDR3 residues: CSALGTSGFLYEQYF. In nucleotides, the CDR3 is TGCAGTGCTCTCGGGACTAGCGGGTTCCTCTACGAGCAGTACTTC.

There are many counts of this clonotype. The CDR3 DNA is TGTGCCAGCAGTTTATTAATAGGGGACAGCCACCTCAGTCTAGATAGGTACAATGAGCAGTTCTTC. It translates to CASSLLIGDSHLSLDRYNEQFF. The rearrangement links TRBV28 to TRBJ2-1, with 7 bases matching TRBD1. The junction had 25 bases not matched to a gene; V was cut back by 1 base and J by 4 bases. This CDR3 has 22 residues. In germline, CDR1 is MDHEN, CDR2 SYDVKM.

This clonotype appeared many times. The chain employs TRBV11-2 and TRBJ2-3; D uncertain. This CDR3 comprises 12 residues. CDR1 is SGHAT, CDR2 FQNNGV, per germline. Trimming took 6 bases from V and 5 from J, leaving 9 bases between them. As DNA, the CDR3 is TGTGCCAGCAGTCTAGGAGAAGATACGCAGTATTTT. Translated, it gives CASSLGEDTQYF.

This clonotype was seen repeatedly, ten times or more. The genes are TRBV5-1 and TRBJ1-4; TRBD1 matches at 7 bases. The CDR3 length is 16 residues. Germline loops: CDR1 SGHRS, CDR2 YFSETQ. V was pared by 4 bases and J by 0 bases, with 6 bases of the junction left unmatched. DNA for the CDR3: TGCGCCAGCAGCGGCGGGACAGCTGCAACTAATGAAAAACTGTTTTTT. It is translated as CASSGGTAATNEKLFF.

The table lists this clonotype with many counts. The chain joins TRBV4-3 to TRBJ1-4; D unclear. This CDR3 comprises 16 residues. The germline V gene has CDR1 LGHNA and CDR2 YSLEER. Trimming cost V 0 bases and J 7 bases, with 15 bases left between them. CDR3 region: CASSQDRGGPGEKLFF. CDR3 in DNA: TGCGCCAGCAGCCAAGATAGAGGTGGGCCGGGTGAAAAACTGTTTTTT.

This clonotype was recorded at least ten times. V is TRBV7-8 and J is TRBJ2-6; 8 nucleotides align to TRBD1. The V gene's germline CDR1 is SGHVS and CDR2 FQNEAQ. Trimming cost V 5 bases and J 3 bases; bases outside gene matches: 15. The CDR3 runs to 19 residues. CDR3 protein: CASSPYGQGSIDGANVLTF. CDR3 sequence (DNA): TGTGCCAGCAGCCCGTACGGACAGGGTTCGATTGATGGGGCCAACGTCCTGACTTTC.

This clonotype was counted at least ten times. The CDR3 reads CASSLGANSGNTIYF. The DNA for the CDR3 is TGTGCCAGCAGTTTGGGGGCTAACTCTGGAAACACCATATATTTT. The chain links TRBV28 to TRBJ1-3; a weak D match, TRBD1 (6 bases). CDR3 length: 15 residues. The germline V and J ends were trimmed by 3 bases and 0 bases, with 9 bases remaining between them. Looked up from germline, CDR1 is MDHEN and CDR2 is SYDVKM.

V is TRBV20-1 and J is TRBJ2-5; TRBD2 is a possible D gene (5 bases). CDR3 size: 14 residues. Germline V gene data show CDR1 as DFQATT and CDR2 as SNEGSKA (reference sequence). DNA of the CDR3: TGCTTTGCCAACCCTTCCGGGGTTCAAGAGACCCAGTACTTC. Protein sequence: CFANPSGVQETQYF.

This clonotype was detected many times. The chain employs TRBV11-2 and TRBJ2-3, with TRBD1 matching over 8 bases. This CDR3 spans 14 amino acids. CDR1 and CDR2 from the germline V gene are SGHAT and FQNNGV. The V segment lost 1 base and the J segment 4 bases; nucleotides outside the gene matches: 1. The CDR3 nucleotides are TGTGCCAGCAGCTTAGCAGGGGGCGCAGATACGCAGTATTTT. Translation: CASSLAGGADTQYF. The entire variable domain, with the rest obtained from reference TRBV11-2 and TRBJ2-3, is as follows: EAGVAQSPRYKIIEKRQSVAFWCNPISGHATLYWYQQILGQGPKLLIQFQNNGVVDDSQLPKDRFSAERLKGVDSTLKIQPAKLEDSAVYLCASSLAGGADTQYFGPGTRLTVL.

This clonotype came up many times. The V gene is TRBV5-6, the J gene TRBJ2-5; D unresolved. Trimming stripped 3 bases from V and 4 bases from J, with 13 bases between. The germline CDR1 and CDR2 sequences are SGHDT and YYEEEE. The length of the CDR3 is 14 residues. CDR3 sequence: CASSSLALPETQYF. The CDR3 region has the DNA TGTGCCAGCAGCTCCCTGGCCCTTCCAGAGACCCAGTACTTC.

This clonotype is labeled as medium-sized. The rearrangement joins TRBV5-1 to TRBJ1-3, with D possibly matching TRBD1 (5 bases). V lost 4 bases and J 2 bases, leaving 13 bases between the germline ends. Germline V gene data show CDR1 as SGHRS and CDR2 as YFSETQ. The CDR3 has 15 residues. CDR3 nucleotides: TGCGCCAGCAGCCACGACAGCGGCCCTGGAAACACCATATATTTT. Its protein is CASSHDSGPGNTIYF.

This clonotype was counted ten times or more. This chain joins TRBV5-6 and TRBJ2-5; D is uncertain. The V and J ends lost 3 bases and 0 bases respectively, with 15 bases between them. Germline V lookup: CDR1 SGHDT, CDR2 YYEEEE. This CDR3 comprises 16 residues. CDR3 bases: TGTGCCAGCAGCTCGCGTTATTCCGAGTACCAAGAGACCCAGTACTTC. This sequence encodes CASSSRYSEYQETQYF.

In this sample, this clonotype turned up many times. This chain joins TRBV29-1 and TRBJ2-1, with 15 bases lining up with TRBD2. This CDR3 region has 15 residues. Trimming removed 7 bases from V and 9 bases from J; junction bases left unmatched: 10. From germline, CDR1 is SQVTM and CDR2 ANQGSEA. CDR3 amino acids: CSAARTSGRASEQFF. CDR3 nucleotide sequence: TGCAGCGCCGCGCGGACTAGCGGGAGGGCATCTGAGCAGTTCTTC.